Sequencing of this T cell receptor (beta chain) was carried out in a study of a mutant IDH1 vaccine in newly diagnosed glioma. Study details: Treated patients, averaging 40.4 years, were roughly 60% male and around 40% female. Beforehand, treatment had been radiotherapy, temozolomide, or both; the majority received both.

Germline CDR1 and CDR2: SGHDT and YYEEEE. V shed 0 bases, J shed 3 bases, and the junction held 2 bases outside the gene matches. The CDR3 has 14 amino acids. Produced via immunoSEQ multiplex PCR; TCRdb's table is partial and in-frame only. The sample has roughly 86,000 clones, around three quarters seen once. Noted time point: baseline, week 1 (first vaccination visit). Treatment denoted: pre-vaccination baseline after standard-of-care therapy. Donors had new WHO grade 3 or 4 IDH1-mutant, ATRX-lost astrocytomas. With regard to this clone: The antigen remains unidentified.

Study outcomes and limitations: The authors found pseudoprogression apparently unrelated to changes in top peripheral T cell clonotypes.

The origin of this receptor is a man between 40 and 49 years old with glioma. Source: PBMCs, taken from a glioma patient treated with radiotherapy, temozolomide or both. V gene TRBV5-6 combines with J gene TRBJ2-7; TRBD1 matches at 8 bases. CDR3: CASSLGQGFYEQYF. The CDR3 nucleotides are TGTGCCAGCAGCTTGGGACAGGGGTTCTACGAGCAGTACTTC.